Listed below are T cell receptor beta chains from one sample, sequenced in a study of shared clonotypes between healthy human individuals. The assay was immunoSEQ multiplex PCR, and TCRdb's table has in-frame clones only and misses some. In the table there are roughly 2.5 million clones, around nine tenths of which are singletons. The sample comprised naive CD4+ T cells sorted from blood. These receptors were taken from a man younger than 35 in good health. Both conserved end residues are part of each CDR3. Fields, in order: D gene, V gene, clone size, J gene, CDR3 protein, CDR3 DNA. The D gene is left open where the match is weak. For some rows the clone size is stated as once, few or many, or as a class when expanded; others skip it.

NA	TRBV5-1	NA	TRBJ2-1	CASSTSGGSYNEQFF	TGCGCCAGCAGCACCAGCGGAGGCTCCTACAATGAGCAGTTCTTC
TRBD1	TRBV5-5	NA	TRBJ1-6	CASSNRTGDSPLHF	TGTGCCAGCAGCAACAGGACAGGGGACTCACCCCTCCACTTT
NA	TRBV9	NA	TRBJ2-3	CASSVATIGDTQYF	TGTGCCAGCAGCGTAGCGACGATCGGCGATACGCAGTATTTT
TRBD1	TRBV6-1	NA	TRBJ2-6	CASSVGRGTGANVLTF	TGTGCCAGCAGTGTCGGCAGGGGGACTGGGGCCAACGTCCTGACTTTC
NA	TRBV5-5	NA	TRBJ1-3	CASSQPSGNTIYF	TGTGCCAGCAGCCAGCCCTCTGGAAACACCATATATTTT
TRBD2	TRBV5-4	once	TRBJ2-3	CATKTSGTSTDTQYF	TGTGCCACCAAGACTAGCGGCACTAGCACAGATACGCAGTATTTT
NA	TRBV5-1	once	TRBJ2-7	CASSSLRPGHRSYEQYF	TGCGCCAGCAGCTCCTTACGCCCGGGACACCGCTCCTACGAGCAGTACTTC
NA	TRBV9	NA	TRBJ1-5	CASSASGGNQPQHF	TGTGCCAGCAGCGCGAGTGGGGGCAATCAGCCCCAGCATTTT
NA	TRBV6-5	NA	TRBJ2-6	CASSALRSGANVLTF	TGTGCCAGCAGTGCTTTACGCTCTGGGGCCAACGTCCTGACTTTC
NA	TRBV28	NA	TRBJ1-6	CASSQQGLPLHF	TGTGCCAGCAGTCAACAGGGCCTACCCCTCCACTTT
NA	TRBV7-3	NA	TRBJ2-3	CASSTGGRSTDTQYF	TGTGCCAGCAGCACCGGGGGGCGTAGTACAGATACGCAGTATTTT
TRBD2	TRBV9	NA	TRBJ2-5	CASSWASGGLKETQYF	TGTGCCAGCAGCTGGGCTAGCGGGGGACTCAAAGAGACCCAGTACTTC
NA	TRBV4-1	NA	TRBJ1-1	CASSQEGPRERNTEAFF	TGCGCCAGCAGCCAAGAGGGCCCCAGGGAAAGGAACACTGAAGCTTTCTTT
NA	TRBV7-2	NA	TRBJ1-5	CASSTRGGQPQHF	TGTGCCAGCAGCACACGGGGGGGACAGCCCCAGCATTTT
NA	TRBV9	NA	TRBJ2-2	CASSVDRVDTGELFF	TGTGCCAGCAGCGTAGACAGGGTCGACACCGGGGAGCTGTTTTTT
NA	TRBV5-6	NA	TRBJ2-7	CASSFPMAYEQYF	TGTGCCAGCAGTTTTCCGATGGCCTACGAGCAGTACTTC
NA	TRBV7-9	once	TRBJ2-5	CASLRGYQETQYF	TGTGCCAGCCTACGGGGGTACCAAGAGACCCAGTACTTC
TRBD1	TRBV4-2	NA	TRBJ2-5	CASSQRLTGGEETQYF	TGTGCCAGCAGCCAGAGACTGACAGGGGGTGAAGAGACCCAGTACTTC
NA	TRBV6-1	NA	TRBJ1-4	CASSEERGQEKLFF	TGTGCCAGCAGTGAAGAAAGGGGCCAGGAAAAACTGTTTTTT
NA	TRBV6-1	NA	TRBJ1-1	CASREGGVTEAFF	TGTGCCAGCAGGGAGGGGGGAGTCACTGAAGCTTTCTTT
TRBD1	TRBV10-3	NA	TRBJ2-2	CAISTGTGGAGELFF	TGTGCCATCAGTACCGGGACAGGAGGCGCCGGGGAGCTGTTTTTT
TRBD2	TRBV5-1	NA	TRBJ2-3	CASSDSGAFTDTQYF	TGCGCCAGCAGTGATAGCGGGGCATTCACAGATACGCAGTATTTT
NA	TRBV11-3	once	TRBJ2-5	CASSLQSQETQYF	TGTGCCAGCAGCTTACAATCCCAAGAGACCCAGTACTTC
NA	TRBV9	NA	TRBJ1-1	CASSVADNTEAFF	TGTGCCAGCAGCGTAGCAGATAACACTGAAGCTTTCTTT
TRBD2	TRBV9	NA	TRBJ2-4	CASSRGGPALAKNIQYF	TGTGCCAGCAGTCGGGGAGGGCCGGCGCTAGCCAAAAACATTCAGTACTTC
NA	TRBV6-5	NA	TRBJ2-3	CASSYKGGTDTQYF	TGTGCCAGCAGTTACAAGGGGGGCACAGATACGCAGTATTTT
TRBD2	TRBV6-5	few	TRBJ2-1	CASSPSGGAYNEQFF	TGTGCCAGCAGCCCTAGCGGGGGGGCCTACAATGAGCAGTTCTTC
NA	TRBV5-6	once	TRBJ1-5	CASSLGGTLNQPQHF	TGTGCCAGCAGCTTGGGCGGGACGCTTAATCAGCCCCAGCATTTT
NA	TRBV30	NA	TRBJ1-2	CAWSGQINYGYTF	TGTGCCTGGAGTGGACAGATTAACTATGGCTACACCTTC
TRBD2	TRBV9	NA	TRBJ2-2	CASSGRSGSGGTRELFF	TGTGCCAGCAGCGGGAGGTCTGGTAGCGGGGGTACTAGGGAGCTGTTTTTT
NA	TRBV5-1	NA	TRBJ1-3	CASSLETAAGNTIYF	TGCGCCAGCAGCTTGGAGACGGCTGCTGGAAACACCATATATTTT
TRBD1	TRBV6-5	once	TRBJ1-2	CASSYSRTGGRYGYTF	TGTGCCAGCAGTTACTCGAGGACAGGGGGCCGTTATGGCTACACCTTC
TRBD2	TRBV5-4	NA	TRBJ2-1	CASRSGLVSSYNEQFF	TGTGCCAGCAGATCGGGACTAGTAAGCTCCTACAATGAGCAGTTCTTC
NA	TRBV4-1	NA	TRBJ1-4	CASSQLVLNEKLFF	TGCGCCAGCAGCCAGTTGGTGTTAAATGAAAAACTGTTTTTT
TRBD1	TRBV11-1	NA	TRBJ1-2	CASSLVTGDGDGYTF	TGTGCCAGCAGCCTAGTTACAGGGGACGGAGATGGCTACACCTTC
TRBD1	TRBV18	NA	TRBJ2-1	CASSPDRGIYNEQFF	TGTGCCAGCTCACCCGACAGGGGGATATACAATGAGCAGTTCTTC
NA	TRBV12-5	NA	TRBJ2-1	CASGFGGSSYNEQFF	TGTGCTAGTGGTTTTGGAGGGAGCTCCTACAATGAGCAGTTCTTC
NA	TRBV7-8	NA	TRBJ2-5	CASSLLAETQYF	TGTGCCAGCAGCTTACTTGCTGAGACCCAGTACTTC
NA	TRBV6-1	NA	TRBJ2-2	CASSESGVNTGELFF	TGTGCCAGCAGTGAATCTGGGGTAAACACCGGGGAGCTGTTTTTT
TRBD1	TRBV5-1	NA	TRBJ2-5	CASSIWTGSPQETQYF	TGCGCCAGCAGCATCTGGACAGGGAGTCCCCAAGAGACCCAGTACTTC
NA	TRBV6-5	NA	TRBJ2-7	CATQTNSYEQYF	TGTGCCACCCAAACCAACTCCTACGAGCAGTACTTC
TRBD2	TRBV7-9	NA	TRBJ2-5	CASSLSTGLAAETQYF	TGTGCCAGCAGCCTCTCTACGGGACTAGCGGCGGAGACCCAGTACTTC
NA	TRBV7-7	NA	TRBJ1-2	CASPRGRDYGYTF	TGTGCTTCCCCGCGGGGTCGGGACTATGGCTACACCTTC
NA	TRBV5-1	NA	TRBJ2-1	CASSTNYNEQFF	TGCGCCAGCAGTACGAATTACAATGAGCAGTTCTTC
NA	TRBV7-2	NA	TRBJ2-3	CASSRDIASTDTQYF	TGTGCCAGCAGCCGGGACATAGCTAGCACAGATACGCAGTATTTT
NA	TRBV14	NA	TRBJ2-7	CASQRGFSYEQYF	TGTGCCAGCCAACGGGGGTTCTCCTACGAGCAGTACTTC
NA	TRBV7-9	NA	TRBJ2-5	CASSLVSQETQYF	TGTGCCAGCAGCTTAGTCAGCCAAGAGACCCAGTACTTC
NA	TRBV23-1	NA	TRBJ2-2	CASSRVANTGELFF	TGCGCCAGCAGTCGGGTAGCGAACACCGGGGAGCTGTTTTTT
TRBD1	TRBV7-8	NA	TRBJ1-4	CASSLGGTGGYEKLFF	TGTGCCAGCAGCTTAGGCGGGACAGGGGGCTATGAAAAACTGTTTTTT
TRBD2	TRBV7-9	NA	TRBJ2-1	CASSQESGRASNEQFF	TGTGCCAGCAGCCAGGAGAGCGGGAGGGCCTCGAATGAGCAGTTCTTC
NA	TRBV18	NA	TRBJ1-2	CASSPTGADSYGYTF	TGTGCCAGCTCACCTACCGGGGCAGACTCGTATGGCTACACCTTC
TRBD1	TRBV7-2	NA	TRBJ1-2	CASSQGLQGGGYGYTF	TGTGCCAGCAGCCAGGGGTTACAGGGGGGTGGCTATGGCTACACCTTC
TRBD2	TRBV7-2	NA	TRBJ2-5	CASSPGTSGLFRQETQYF	TGTGCCAGCAGCCCCGGGACTAGCGGCTTATTTCGTCAAGAGACCCAGTACTTC